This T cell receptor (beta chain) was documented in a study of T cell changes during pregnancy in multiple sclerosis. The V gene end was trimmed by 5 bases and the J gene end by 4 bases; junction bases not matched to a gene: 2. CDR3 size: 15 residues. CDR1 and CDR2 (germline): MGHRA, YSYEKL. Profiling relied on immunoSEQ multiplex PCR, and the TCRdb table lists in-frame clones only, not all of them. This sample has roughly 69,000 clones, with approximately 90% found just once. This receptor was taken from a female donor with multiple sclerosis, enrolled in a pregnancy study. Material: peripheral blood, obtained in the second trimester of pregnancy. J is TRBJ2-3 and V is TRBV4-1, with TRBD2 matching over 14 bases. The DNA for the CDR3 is TGCGCCAGCAGCTCGGGACTAGCGGGAGCAGATACGCAGTATTTT. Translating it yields CASSSGLAGADTQYF.